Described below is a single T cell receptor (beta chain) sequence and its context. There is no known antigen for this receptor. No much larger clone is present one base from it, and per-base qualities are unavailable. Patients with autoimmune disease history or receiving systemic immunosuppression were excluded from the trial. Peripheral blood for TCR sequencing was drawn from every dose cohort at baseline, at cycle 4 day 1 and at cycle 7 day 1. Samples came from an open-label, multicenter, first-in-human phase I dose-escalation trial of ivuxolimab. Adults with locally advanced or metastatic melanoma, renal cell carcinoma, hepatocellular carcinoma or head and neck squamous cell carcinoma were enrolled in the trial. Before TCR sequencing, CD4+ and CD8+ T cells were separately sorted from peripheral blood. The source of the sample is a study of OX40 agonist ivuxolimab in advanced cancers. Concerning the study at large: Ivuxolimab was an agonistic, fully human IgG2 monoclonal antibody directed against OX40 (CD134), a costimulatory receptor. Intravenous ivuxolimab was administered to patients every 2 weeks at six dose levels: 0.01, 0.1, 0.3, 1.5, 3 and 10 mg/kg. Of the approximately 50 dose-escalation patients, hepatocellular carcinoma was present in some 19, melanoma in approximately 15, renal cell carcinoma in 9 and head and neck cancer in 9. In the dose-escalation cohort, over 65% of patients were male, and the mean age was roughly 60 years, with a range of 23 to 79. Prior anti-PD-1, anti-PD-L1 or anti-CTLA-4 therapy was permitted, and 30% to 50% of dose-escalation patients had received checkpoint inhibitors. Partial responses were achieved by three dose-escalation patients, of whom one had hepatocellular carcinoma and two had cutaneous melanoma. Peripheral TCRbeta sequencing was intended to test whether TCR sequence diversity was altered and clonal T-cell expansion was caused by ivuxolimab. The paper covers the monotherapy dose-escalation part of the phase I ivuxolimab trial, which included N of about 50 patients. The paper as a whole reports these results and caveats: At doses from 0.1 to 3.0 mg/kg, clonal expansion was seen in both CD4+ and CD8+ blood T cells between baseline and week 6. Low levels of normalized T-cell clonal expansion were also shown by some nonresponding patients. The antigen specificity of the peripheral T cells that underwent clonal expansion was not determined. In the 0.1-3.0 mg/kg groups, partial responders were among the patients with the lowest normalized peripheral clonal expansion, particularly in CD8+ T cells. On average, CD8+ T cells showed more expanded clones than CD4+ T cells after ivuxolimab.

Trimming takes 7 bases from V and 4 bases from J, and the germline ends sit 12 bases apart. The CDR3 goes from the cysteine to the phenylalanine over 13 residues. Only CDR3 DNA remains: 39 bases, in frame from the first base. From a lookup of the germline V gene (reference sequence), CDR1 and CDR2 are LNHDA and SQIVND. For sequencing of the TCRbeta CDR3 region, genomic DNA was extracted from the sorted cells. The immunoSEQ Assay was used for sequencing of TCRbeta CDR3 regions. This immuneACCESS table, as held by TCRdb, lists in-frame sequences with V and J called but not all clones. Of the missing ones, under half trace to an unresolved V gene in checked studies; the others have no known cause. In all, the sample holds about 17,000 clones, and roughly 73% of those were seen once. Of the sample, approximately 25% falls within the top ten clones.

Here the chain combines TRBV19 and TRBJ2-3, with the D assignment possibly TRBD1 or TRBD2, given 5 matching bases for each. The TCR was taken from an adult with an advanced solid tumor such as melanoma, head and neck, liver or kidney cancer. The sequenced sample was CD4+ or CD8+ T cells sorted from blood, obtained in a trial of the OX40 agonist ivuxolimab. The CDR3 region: CASKGAGSDTQYF. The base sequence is TGTGCCAGTAAGGGAGCAGGGTCAGATACGCAGTATTTT.